This is a list of T cell receptor beta chains from one sample in a study of cytotoxic CD8 clonotypes in ibrutinib-treated CLL. Assay: immunoSEQ multiplex PCR; the TCRdb copy retains only in-frame clones and omits some. Among around 97,000 clones listed, around 80% were seen once. The sample in question was PBMCs, obtained after 12 months of ibrutinib treatment. The receptors were gathered from a human donor with chronic lymphocytic leukemia. Both conserved end residues are trimmed from each CDR3.

V: TRBV5-6
CDR3: ASSFWDRDSQPQH

V: TRBV4-2
CDR3: ASSQPATPGAETQY

V: TRBV7-8
CDR3: ASSLLMGGQPQH

V: TRBV30
CDR3: AWRGTGTYEQY

V: TRBV30
CDR3: AWAGYSGANVLT

V: TRBV28
CDR3: ASSLSPGLGTEAF

V: TRBV7-9
CDR3: ASGASGTGELF

V: TRBV7-2
CDR3: ASSPGQEAF

V: TRBV7-2
CDR3: ASSLGYRGSTEAF

V: TRBV7-9
CDR3: ASRPDRGETQY

V: TRBV18
CDR3: ASSPGRENYGYT

V: TRBV7-3
CDR3: ASSTTGGEEQY

V: TRBV25-1
CDR3: ASSEKENTEAF

V: TRBV6-5
CDR3: ASSYSGTGGGYT

V: TRBV9
CDR3: ASSLDGTGSDTQY

V: TRBV30
CDR3: AWTSGTGHIGQY

V: TRBV29-1
CDR3: SAVQDTYEQY

V: TRBV11-3
CDR3: ASSLRLADYEQY

V: TRBV5-5
CDR3: ASSLAGQGMGNQPQH

V: TRBV2
CDR3: ASSEGPRETQY

V: TRBV30
CDR3: AWSGLRGGPDTQY

V: TRBV5-1
CDR3: ASSLTSADTDTQY

V: TRBV10-3
CDR3: AISRDRVGNQPQH

V: TRBV5-4
CDR3: ASSLKGGDIRSDTQY

V: TRBV5-1
CDR3: ASSLGGTVLNEKLF

V: TRBV6-5
CDR3: ASRETSGGFHEQF

V: TRBV6-5
CDR3: ASSPAGGRRNEQF

V: TRBV27
CDR3: ASSPQGFVSYNEQF

V: TRBV29-1
CDR3: SVRRGGNEQY

V: TRBV7-3
CDR3: ASSPRSNRAYEQY

V: TRBV15
CDR3: ATRRIPGQGKQETQY

V: TRBV11-2
CDR3: ASSPGTRVQETQY

V: TRBV28
CDR3: ASSRGQENEKLF

V: TRBV7-8
CDR3: ASSYRLAGGRSTDTQY

V: TRBV7-9
CDR3: ASSLLESTEAF

V: TRBV29-1
CDR3: SVWDDIRDTQY

V: TRBV2
CDR3: ASRTGQETQY

V: TRBV20-1
CDR3: SARENEQY

V: TRBV6-5
CDR3: ASRLRGFSTDTQY

V: TRBV2
CDR3: ASSDQGLNTEAF

V: TRBV5-4
CDR3: ASSRDRDGSPLH

V: TRBV10-2
CDR3: ASSDSYGYT

V: TRBV14
CDR3: ASSPLDTPETQY

V: TRBV5-1
CDR3: ASSLGRGDPSTDTQY

V: TRBV5-6
CDR3: ASSSLGFDEAF

V: TRBV10-1
CDR3: ASSDGTGWSYEQY

V: TRBV11-3
CDR3: ASSAREPSPRQF

V: TRBV18
CDR3: ASSPRTDIYEQY

V: TRBV25-1
CDR3: ASRGTALDGYT

V: TRBV10-1
CDR3: ASSESGGTGSVQY

V: TRBV5-1
CDR3: ASSLVLSGNTQY

V: TRBV28
CDR3: ASTPLRLALNIQY

V: TRBV9
CDR3: ASSVLSGGLTDTQY

V: TRBV6-1
CDR3: ASSEDRVRYEQY

V: TRBV18
CDR3: ASSPPGETQY

V: TRBV6-1
CDR3: ASREGGQQLEAF

V: TRBV9
CDR3: ASTSRGQGNTGELF